This is a list of T cell receptor beta chains from one sample in a study of blood T cell repertoires in COVID-19. Only in-frame clones appear in the TCRdb table, and some are missing; sequencing was by immunoSEQ multiplex PCR. The sample holds about 480,000 clones, 88% seen once. The sample taken for sequencing was PBMCs or T cells enriched from blood (not recorded which). The receptors here all came from a middle-aged woman who had recovered from COVID-19. CDR3s include the opening cysteine and the closing phenylalanine or tryptophan. The D gene is left open where the match is weak. Clone size is not always given. Where it is, it says once, few, many or a class for expanded clones.

clone_size j_call v_call d_call cdr3_aa cdr3_nt
. TRBJ1-2 TRBV14 . CASSQELGAGGYTF TGTGCCAGCAGCCAAGAATTAGGAGCTGGAGGCTACACCTTC
few TRBJ1-5 TRBV24-1 . CATSDASGVQPQHF TGTGCCACCAGTGATGCTTCAGGGGTTCAGCCCCAGCATTTT
once TRBJ2-7 TRBV12-3/TRBV12-4 . CASTWGPHEQYF TGTGCCAGCACGTGGGGGCCCCACGAGCAGTACTTC
. TRBJ2-7 TRBV12-5 TRBD1 CASGLPRDRVSSYEQYF TGTGCTAGTGGTTTGCCCCGGGACAGAGTATCTTCCTACGAGCAGTACTTC
few TRBJ1-1 TRBV10-1 . CASSLTVNTEAFF TGCGCCAGCAGTCTTACAGTGAACACTGAAGCTTTCTTT
. TRBJ1-2 TRBV7-2 . CASSINQGGYTF TGTGCCAGCAGCATAAACCAGGGGGGCTACACCTTC
. TRBJ2-7 TRBV5-1 . CASSLALEVEEQYF TGCGCCAGCAGCTTGGCCTTAGAAGTGGAGGAGCAGTACTTC
. TRBJ2-5 TRBV6-1 . CASSERLGLTGETQYF TGTGCCAGCAGTGAACGTTTGGGACTCACTGGGGAGACCCAGTACTTC
. TRBJ1-2 TRBV5-4 TRBD1 CASSLVSRGTIYGYTF TGTGCCAGCAGCTTGGTCTCCAGGGGGACCATCTATGGCTACACCTTC
once TRBJ1-2 TRBV12-5 TRBD1 CASGLVLGRDRDGYTF TGTGCTAGTGGTTTGGTACTAGGTCGGGACAGAGATGGCTACACCTTC
. TRBJ2-7 TRBV4-1 . CASSLGLVGEQYF TGCGCCAGCAGCCTGGGGCTAGTTGGCGAGCAGTACTTC
. TRBJ2-5 TRBV3-1/TRBV3-2 TRBD2 CASSQDRASGIQETQYF TGTGCCAGCAGCCAAGATCGGGCTAGCGGGATTCAAGAGACCCAGTACTTC
. TRBJ2-7 TRBV4-3 TRBD1 CASSQDSRGLYEQYF TGCGCCAGCAGCCAAGATAGCAGGGGGCTCTACGAGCAGTACTTC
few TRBJ2-2 TRBV6-4 . CASRRTQGVGELFF TGTGCCAGCAGGAGGACGCAGGGTGTCGGGGAGCTGTTTTTT
. TRBJ2-3 TRBV6-5 . CASSRTPTGTDTQYF TGTGCCAGCAGTCGGACTCCGACTGGCACAGATACGCAGTATTTT
. TRBJ2-3 TRBV7-2 . CASIPTRGGSTDTQYF TGTGCCAGCATCCCGACAAGGGGGGGGAGCACAGATACGCAGTATTTT
. TRBJ2-7 TRBV3-1/TRBV3-2 TRBD2 CASSQGRSSGRTFSYEQYF TGTGCCAGCAGCCAAGGAAGAAGTAGCGGGAGGACCTTCTCCTACGAGCAGTACTTC
. TRBJ2-1 TRBV7-2 TRBD2 CASSLVPSGRGNNEQFF TGTGCCAGCAGCTTAGTGCCTAGCGGGCGGGGGAACAATGAGCAGTTCTTC
. TRBJ1-3 TRBV7-6 . CASSSLQGSVNTIYF TGTGCCAGCAGCTCGCTACAGGGTTCAGTGAACACCATATATTTT
. TRBJ2-3 TRBV7-9 TRBD2 CASSRTSGVYTDTQYF TGTGCCAGCAGCCGTACTAGCGGAGTTTACACAGATACGCAGTATTTT
. TRBJ1-2 TRBV12-3/TRBV12-4 TRBD1 CASVGTDLYGYTF TGTGCCAGCGTGGGGACAGACCTCTATGGCTACACCTTC
. TRBJ2-2 TRBV7-8 . CASSRPAGELFF TGTGCCAGCAGCCGCCCCGCCGGGGAGCTGTTTTTT